This is a list of T cell receptor beta chains from one sample in a study of T cells in Graves' hyperthyroidism and ophthalmopathy. TCRdb used MiXCR to reprocess the multiplex PCR reads, holding one entry per CDR3 protein. In the table there are hundreds of thousands of distinct CDR3 sequences, approximately 18% of which are singletons. The sequencing input was blood. These receptors were obtained from a woman in her forties or fifties with Graves' hyperthyroidism that later progressed to Graves' ophthalmopathy. The CDR3 runs from the conserved cysteine through the conserved F or W. A D gene is named only where the DNA matches it firmly. A clone size is listed for some rows: how often the clone was seen (once, few, many), or a class if it is expanded.

j_call: TRBJ1-2
cdr3_length: 14
v_call: TRBV5-1
clone_size: many
d_call: -
cdr3_nt: TGCGCCAGCAGCCAGGACTCAACACTTTATGGCTACACCTTC
cdr3_aa: CASSQDSTLYGYTF

j_call: TRBJ1-1
cdr3_length: 16
v_call: TRBV10-1
clone_size: many
d_call: TRBD1
cdr3_nt: TGCGCCAGCAGCGCCGGGACAGGGAGTACGAACACTGAAGCTTTCTTT
cdr3_aa: CASSAGTGSTNTEAFF

j_call: TRBJ2-7
cdr3_length: 14
v_call: TRBV11-3
clone_size: many
d_call: -
cdr3_nt: TGTGCCAGCAGCCGGGCAGGGGCCGGGTACGAGCAGTACTTC
cdr3_aa: CASSRAGAGYEQYF

j_call: TRBJ2-2
cdr3_length: 16
v_call: TRBV19
clone_size: -
d_call: TRBD1
cdr3_nt: TGTGCCAGTAGTTTCCGGACAGGAGGAAACACCGGGGAGCTGTTTTTT
cdr3_aa: CASSFRTGGNTGELFF

j_call: TRBJ1-1
cdr3_length: 18
v_call: TRBV9
clone_size: few
d_call: TRBD1
cdr3_nt: TGTGCCAGCAGCGTAGGGGCTAGGACAGGGGCTAGGGACACTGAAGCTTTCTTT
cdr3_aa: CASSVGARTGARDTEAFF

j_call: TRBJ2-7
cdr3_length: 15
v_call: TRBV11-2
clone_size: many
d_call: TRBD1
cdr3_nt: TGTGCCAGCAGCTTAGATTGGACAGGGAACCACGAGCAGTACTTC
cdr3_aa: CASSLDWTGNHEQYF

j_call: TRBJ2-1
cdr3_length: 15
v_call: TRBV6-1
clone_size: few
d_call: -
cdr3_nt: TGTGCCAGCAGTGAATGGTGGCCGGGTGAGGGTGAGCAGTTCTTC
cdr3_aa: CASSEWWPGEGEQFF

j_call: TRBJ2-5
cdr3_length: 15
v_call: TRBV7-8
clone_size: -
d_call: TRBD1
cdr3_nt: TGTGCCAGCAGCGGCGGGACAGGCCGACGGGAGACCCAGTACTTC
cdr3_aa: CASSGGTGRRETQYF

j_call: TRBJ2-1
cdr3_length: 17
v_call: TRBV5-1
clone_size: -
d_call: TRBD2
cdr3_nt: TGCGCCAGCAGCTTGGTACCAGCGGGGGATTCCTACAATGAGCAGTTCTTC
cdr3_aa: CASSLVPAGDSYNEQFF

j_call: TRBJ2-3
cdr3_length: 19
v_call: TRBV3-1
clone_size: few
d_call: TRBD2
cdr3_nt: TGTGCCAGCAGCCAAATGCAGCGGGGGGTTACAGAAAACGCGGATACGCAGTATTTT
cdr3_aa: CASSQMQRGVTENADTQYF

j_call: TRBJ1-3
cdr3_length: 15
v_call: TRBV2
clone_size: -
d_call: -
cdr3_nt: TGTGCCAGCAGCGCGGGGAGGGGAGGTGGAAACACCATATATTTT
cdr3_aa: CASSAGRGGGNTIYF

j_call: TRBJ1-1
cdr3_length: 11
v_call: TRBV11-2
clone_size: many
d_call: -
cdr3_nt: TGTGCCAGCAGCTTGACAGATGAAGCTTTCTTT
cdr3_aa: CASSLTDEAFF

j_call: TRBJ2-1
cdr3_length: 18
v_call: TRBV12-3/TRBV12-4
clone_size: many
d_call: TRBD1
cdr3_nt: TGTGCCAGCAGTTTAGTGGAATTCGCTGGGACAGAAAACAATGAGCAGTTCTTC
cdr3_aa: CASSLVEFAGTENNEQFF

j_call: TRBJ2-2
cdr3_length: 17
v_call: TRBV7-2
clone_size: many
d_call: -
cdr3_nt: TGTGCCAGCAGCTTAGGGTGGGGCCGAACGGGCACCGGGGAGCTGTTTTTT
cdr3_aa: CASSLGWGRTGTGELFF

j_call: TRBJ2-3
cdr3_length: 15
v_call: TRBV9
clone_size: few
d_call: TRBD2
cdr3_nt: TGTGCCTCATGCGTGGCGGGGGGGAGTGGAGATACGCAGTATTTT
cdr3_aa: CASCVAGGSGDTQYF

j_call: TRBJ2-7
cdr3_length: 14
v_call: TRBV20-1
clone_size: many
d_call: -
cdr3_nt: TGCAGTGCTCCACCGGGACGGTTGATGGGAGAGCAGTACTTC
cdr3_aa: CSAPPGRLMGEQYF

j_call: TRBJ2-7
cdr3_length: 15
v_call: TRBV5-4
clone_size: many
d_call: TRBD2
cdr3_nt: TGTGCCAGCAGCTTGGATTTGGCGGGGGGAGGTGAGCAGTACTTC
cdr3_aa: CASSLDLAGGGEQYF

j_call: TRBJ2-1
cdr3_length: 15
v_call: TRBV6-2/TRBV6-3
clone_size: many
d_call: TRBD1
cdr3_nt: TGTGCCAGCAGCCCGACAGGGGAAGGCGTCAATGAGCAGTTCTTC
cdr3_aa: CASSPTGEGVNEQFF

j_call: TRBJ1-5
cdr3_length: 15
v_call: TRBV12-3/TRBV12-4
clone_size: many
d_call: -
cdr3_nt: TGTGCCAGCAGTTTAGGTATGGCAGGGGATCAGCCCCAGCATTTT
cdr3_aa: CASSLGMAGDQPQHF

j_call: TRBJ1-2
cdr3_length: 16
v_call: TRBV5-1
clone_size: few
d_call: -
cdr3_nt: TGCGCCAGCAGCCCGGACCACAGATCAGGGTCAGATGGCTACACCTTC
cdr3_aa: CASSPDHRSGSDGYTF

j_call: TRBJ1-5
cdr3_length: 15
v_call: TRBV15
clone_size: -
d_call: -
cdr3_nt: TGTGCCACCAGCGTAGGGGACCTTTTCAATCAGCCCCAGCATTTT
cdr3_aa: CATSVGDLFNQPQHF

j_call: TRBJ1-2
cdr3_length: 15
v_call: TRBV27
clone_size: -
d_call: -
cdr3_nt: TGTGCCAGCAGTCCACCGCAGGGGCGCGGCTATGGCTACACCTTC
cdr3_aa: CASSPPQGRGYGYTF

j_call: TRBJ2-3
cdr3_length: 15
v_call: TRBV5-1
clone_size: -
d_call: -
cdr3_nt: TGCGCCAGCAGCGCGATCGGAGACCCCACAGATACGCAGTATTTT
cdr3_aa: CASSAIGDPTDTQYF

j_call: TRBJ2-5
cdr3_length: 17
v_call: TRBV6-2/TRBV6-3
clone_size: -
d_call: TRBD1
cdr3_nt: TGTGCCAGCAGCCTACAGGGGGCGAATCCGTACCAAGAGACCCAGTACTTC
cdr3_aa: CASSLQGANPYQETQYF

j_call: TRBJ2-7
cdr3_length: 14
v_call: TRBV27
clone_size: -
d_call: -
cdr3_nt: TGTGCCACCCGGCTTCGAATAGGGGCCTACGAGCAGTACTTC
cdr3_aa: CATRLRIGAYEQYF

j_call: TRBJ1-6
cdr3_length: 14
v_call: TRBV20-1
clone_size: few
d_call: TRBD1
cdr3_nt: TGCAGTGCTAGAGAGGACAGGGGTTCTTCACCCCTCCACTTT
cdr3_aa: CSAREDRGSSPLHF

j_call: TRBJ2-7
cdr3_length: 14
v_call: TRBV20-1
clone_size: many
d_call: -
cdr3_nt: TGCAGTGCTAGAGCAATACAGGTCTCCTACGAGCAGTACTTC
cdr3_aa: CSARAIQVSYEQYF

j_call: TRBJ2-1
cdr3_length: 15
v_call: TRBV7-9
clone_size: few
d_call: -
cdr3_nt: TGTGCCAGCAGCCTCTCTTACGGCTCCTACAATGAGCAGTTCTTC
cdr3_aa: CASSLSYGSYNEQFF

j_call: TRBJ2-1
cdr3_length: 14
v_call: TRBV6-6
clone_size: -
d_call: -
cdr3_nt: TGTGCCAGCAGTTACTCGGTCGGCGACAATGAGCAGTTCTTC
cdr3_aa: CASSYSVGDNEQFF

j_call: TRBJ2-1
cdr3_length: 15
v_call: TRBV27
clone_size: few
d_call: TRBD1
cdr3_nt: TGTGCCAGCGGCCTGGTAGGGACAGCCTACAATGAGCAGTTCTTC
cdr3_aa: CASGLVGTAYNEQFF

j_call: TRBJ2-3
cdr3_length: 11
v_call: TRBV27
clone_size: -
d_call: -
cdr3_nt: TGTGCCAGCGGGATCACAGATACGCAGTATTTT
cdr3_aa: CASGITDTQYF

j_call: TRBJ1-1
cdr3_length: 15
v_call: TRBV7-9
clone_size: once
d_call: TRBD1
cdr3_nt: TGTGCCAGCAGCTTAACCGCGACAGGGGGTAGTGAAGCTTTCTTT
cdr3_aa: CASSLTATGGSEAFF

j_call: TRBJ1-1
cdr3_length: 10
v_call: TRBV12-3/TRBV12-4
clone_size: -
d_call: -
cdr3_nt: TGTGCCACTCGGGGGACTGAAGCTTTCTTT
cdr3_aa: CATRGTEAFF

j_call: TRBJ2-7
cdr3_length: 13
v_call: TRBV6-1
clone_size: once
d_call: -
cdr3_nt: TGTGCCAGCAGTGAAGATGGGGGTCTGGAGCAGTACTTC
cdr3_aa: CASSEDGGLEQYF

j_call: TRBJ2-7
cdr3_length: 16
v_call: TRBV20-1
clone_size: -
d_call: TRBD2
cdr3_nt: TGCAGTGCTAGACCTAGTCCCGGGACTATCTCCTACGAGCAGTACTTC
cdr3_aa: CSARPSPGTISYEQYF

j_call: TRBJ1-2
cdr3_length: 15
v_call: TRBV2
clone_size: many
d_call: TRBD1
cdr3_nt: TGTGCCAGCAGCCGAGCGGACAGGCTTGGAGGAGGCTACACCTTC
cdr3_aa: CASSRADRLGGGYTF

j_call: TRBJ1-1
cdr3_length: 14
v_call: TRBV11-2
clone_size: many
d_call: -
cdr3_nt: TGTGCCAGCAGCTTAGTACTGGCGAGTACTGAAGCTTTCTTT
cdr3_aa: CASSLVLASTEAFF

j_call: TRBJ1-1
cdr3_length: 13
v_call: TRBV12-3/TRBV12-4
clone_size: many
d_call: -
cdr3_nt: TGTGCCAGCAGACCGGACAGAGCGCCTGAAGCTTTCTTT
cdr3_aa: CASRPDRAPEAFF

j_call: TRBJ1-6
cdr3_length: 15
v_call: TRBV10-3
clone_size: few
d_call: TRBD1
cdr3_nt: TGTGCCATCAGTGCCGGGACAGGGGATAATTCACCCCTCCACTTT
cdr3_aa: CAISAGTGDNSPLHF

j_call: TRBJ1-6
cdr3_length: 15
v_call: TRBV5-1
clone_size: -
d_call: -
cdr3_nt: TGCGCCAGCAGCTTGGATCCCCAACCTAATTCACCCCTCCACTTT
cdr3_aa: CASSLDPQPNSPLHF

j_call: TRBJ1-1
cdr3_length: 14
v_call: TRBV29-1
clone_size: -
d_call: TRBD1
cdr3_nt: TGCAGCGTTGATCGGACAGGGACGAACACTGAAGCTTTCTTT
cdr3_aa: CSVDRTGTNTEAFF

j_call: TRBJ2-7
cdr3_length: 15
v_call: TRBV7-9
clone_size: -
d_call: -
cdr3_nt: TGTGCCAGCAGAAGAGACAGTCTAAACACCTACGAGCAGTACTTC
cdr3_aa: CASRRDSLNTYEQYF

j_call: TRBJ2-3
cdr3_length: 14
v_call: TRBV5-1
clone_size: many
d_call: TRBD2
cdr3_nt: TGCGCCAGCAGTGGGCTAGCGGGGGAAGATACGCAGTATTTT
cdr3_aa: CASSGLAGEDTQYF

j_call: TRBJ2-1
cdr3_length: 16
v_call: TRBV7-2
clone_size: many
d_call: -
cdr3_nt: TGTGCCAGCAGTCTTCCGGGACACAGCTCCTACAATGAGCAGTTCTTC
cdr3_aa: CASSLPGHSSYNEQFF

j_call: TRBJ2-7
cdr3_length: 14
v_call: TRBV27
clone_size: -
d_call: -
cdr3_nt: TGTGCCAGCGCCATCTCGGGCTATTCCTACGAGCAGTACTTC
cdr3_aa: CASAISGYSYEQYF

j_call: TRBJ2-1
cdr3_length: 14
v_call: TRBV3-1
clone_size: -
d_call: TRBD2
cdr3_nt: TGTGCCAGCAGCCGAGCGGGGAGGCGTAGTGGGCAGTTCTTC
cdr3_aa: CASSRAGRRSGQFF

j_call: TRBJ2-3
cdr3_length: 14
v_call: TRBV7-3
clone_size: few
d_call: TRBD2
cdr3_nt: TGTGCCAGCAGCCCTAGCGGGGGGCCAGATACGCAGTATTTT
cdr3_aa: CASSPSGGPDTQYF

j_call: TRBJ2-2
cdr3_length: 14
v_call: TRBV2
clone_size: many
d_call: -
cdr3_nt: TGTGCCAGCAGGGACAACAAGAACACCGGGGAGCTGTTTTTT
cdr3_aa: CASRDNKNTGELFF

j_call: TRBJ1-1
cdr3_length: 13
v_call: TRBV6-1
clone_size: many
d_call: -
cdr3_nt: TGTGCCAGCAGTGAAACGTTCAACACTGAAGCTTTCTTT
cdr3_aa: CASSETFNTEAFF

j_call: TRBJ2-3
cdr3_length: 13
v_call: TRBV6-1
clone_size: -
d_call: TRBD1
cdr3_nt: TGTGCCAGCGGGACAGGGAAGGCAGATACGCAGTATTTT
cdr3_aa: CASGTGKADTQYF

j_call: TRBJ1-4
cdr3_length: 18
v_call: TRBV27
clone_size: -
d_call: TRBD1
cdr3_nt: TGTGCCAGCAGTTCGGGACAGGGGGCCGCCAAAGGAGGCGAAAAACTGTTTTTT
cdr3_aa: CASSSGQGAAKGGEKLFF

j_call: TRBJ1-6
cdr3_length: 15
v_call: TRBV15
clone_size: -
d_call: TRBD1
cdr3_nt: TGTGCCACCAGCAGCCTGGGACAGGGTATTTCACCCCTCCACTTT
cdr3_aa: CATSSLGQGISPLHF

j_call: TRBJ2-1
cdr3_length: 16
v_call: TRBV28
clone_size: -
d_call: -
cdr3_nt: TGTGCCAGCAGTTTATACCTTGGGAGCTCCTACAATGAGCAGTTCTTC
cdr3_aa: CASSLYLGSSYNEQFF

j_call: TRBJ2-6
cdr3_length: 19
v_call: TRBV3-1
clone_size: -
d_call: -
cdr3_nt: TGTGCCAGCAGCCAAGAAGGACTGGACAATCACTCTGGGGCCAACGTCCTGACTTTC
cdr3_aa: CASSQEGLDNHSGANVLTF

j_call: TRBJ1-4
cdr3_length: 14
v_call: TRBV18
clone_size: -
d_call: TRBD1
cdr3_nt: TGTGCCAGCTCACGGACAGGGCGGAATGAAAAACTGTTTTTT
cdr3_aa: CASSRTGRNEKLFF